This TCR beta chain was observed in a study of shared clonotypes between healthy human individuals. Naive CD8 isolation took CD45RO-negative cells positively selected for CCR7 and excluded terminally differentiated effector memory CD45RA+ cells. All donors qualified as healthy HIV-negative adults and had experienced no recent acute infections or vaccinations. Within Nashville, Tennessee resided all donors, each a Caucasian adult. Only in-frame clones appear in the TCRdb table, and some are missing; sequencing was by immunoSEQ multiplex PCR. The sample includes about 2.1 million clones, more than 85% seen only once; the top ten take around 1.7%. Worth noting for this clone: The antigen is not known.

Points from the study as a whole: With a few donors compared, approximately 5.5% of naive CD4 clonotypes were shared. An expected dependence of interdonor clonotype sharing on sequencing depth was noted.

Germline-derived CDR1 and CDR2 are SQVTM and ANQGSEA. Trimming took off 7 bases at V and 6 bases at J, with 21 bases between the two ends. The CDR3 totals 14 residues. Sequencing input: naive CD8+ T cells from PBMCs. The rearrangement joins TRBV29-1 to TRBJ1-1, with D tentatively TRBD1 (5 bases). This TCR was sampled from a man aged 18 to 29 in good health. Some clones in this sample may be carry-over from other donors' samples. DNA for the CDR3: TGCAGCGCGCGGGGGAGTACAGGTTCCGCTGAAGCTTTCTTT. Its protein is CSARGSTGSAEAFF.